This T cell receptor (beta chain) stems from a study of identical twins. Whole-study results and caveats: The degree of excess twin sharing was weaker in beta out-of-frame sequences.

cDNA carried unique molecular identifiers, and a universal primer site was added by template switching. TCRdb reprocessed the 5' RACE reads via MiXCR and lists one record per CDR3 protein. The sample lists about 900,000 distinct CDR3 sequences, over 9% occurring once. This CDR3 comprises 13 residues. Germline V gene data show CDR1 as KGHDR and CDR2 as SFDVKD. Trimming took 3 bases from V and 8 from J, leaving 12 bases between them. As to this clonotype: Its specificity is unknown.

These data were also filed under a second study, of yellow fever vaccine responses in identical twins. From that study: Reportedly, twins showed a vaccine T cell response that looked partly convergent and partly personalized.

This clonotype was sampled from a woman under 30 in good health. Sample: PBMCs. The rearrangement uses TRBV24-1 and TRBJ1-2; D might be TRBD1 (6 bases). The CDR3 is CATSDRNREGYTF. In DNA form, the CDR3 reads TGTGCCACCAGTGATCGAAACAGGGAGGGCTACACCTTC.